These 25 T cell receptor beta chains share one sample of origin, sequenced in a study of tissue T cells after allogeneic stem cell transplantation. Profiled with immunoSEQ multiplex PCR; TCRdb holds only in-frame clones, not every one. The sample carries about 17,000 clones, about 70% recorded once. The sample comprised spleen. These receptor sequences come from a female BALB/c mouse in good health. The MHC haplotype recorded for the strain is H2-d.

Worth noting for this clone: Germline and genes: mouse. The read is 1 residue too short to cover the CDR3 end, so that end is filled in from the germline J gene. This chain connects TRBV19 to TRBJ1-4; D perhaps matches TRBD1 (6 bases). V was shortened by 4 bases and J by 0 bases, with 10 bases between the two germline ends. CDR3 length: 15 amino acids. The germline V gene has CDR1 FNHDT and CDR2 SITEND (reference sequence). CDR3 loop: CASSSGTISNERLFF. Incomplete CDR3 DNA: TGTGCCAGCAGTTCCGGGACAATTTCCAACGAAAGATTATTT.

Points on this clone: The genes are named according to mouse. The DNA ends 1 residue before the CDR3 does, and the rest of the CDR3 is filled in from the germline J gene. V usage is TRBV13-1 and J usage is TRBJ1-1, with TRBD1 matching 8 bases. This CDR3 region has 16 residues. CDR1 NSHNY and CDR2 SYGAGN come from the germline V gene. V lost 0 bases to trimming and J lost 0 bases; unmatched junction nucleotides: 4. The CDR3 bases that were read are TGTGCCAGCAGTGATGCCCGGACAGGGTCAAACACAGAAGTCTTC. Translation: CASSDARTGSNTEVF. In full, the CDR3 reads CASSDARTGSNTEVFF.

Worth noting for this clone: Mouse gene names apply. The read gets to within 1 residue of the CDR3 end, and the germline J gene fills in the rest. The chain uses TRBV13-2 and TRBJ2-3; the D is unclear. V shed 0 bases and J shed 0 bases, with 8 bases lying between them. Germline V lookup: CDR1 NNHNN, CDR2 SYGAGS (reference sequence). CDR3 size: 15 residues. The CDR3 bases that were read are TGTGCCAGCGGTGATGAGACATCTAGTGCAGAAACGCTGTAT. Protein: CASGDETSSAETLY. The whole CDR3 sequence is CASGDETSSAETLYF.

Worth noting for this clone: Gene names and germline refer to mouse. The CDR3 loop reads CASGDATPISNERLFF. Incomplete CDR3 DNA: TGTGCCAGCGGTGATGCGACACCAATTTCCAACGAAAGATTATTT. The V gene is TRBV13-2, the J gene TRBJ1-4; no firm D call. The read terminates 1 residue ahead of where the CDR3 ends, so the germline J gene completes it. Trimming took 0 bases from V and 0 from J, leaving 9 bases between them. CDR3 size: 16 residues. Germline V lookup: CDR1 NNHNN, CDR2 SYGAGS (reference sequence).

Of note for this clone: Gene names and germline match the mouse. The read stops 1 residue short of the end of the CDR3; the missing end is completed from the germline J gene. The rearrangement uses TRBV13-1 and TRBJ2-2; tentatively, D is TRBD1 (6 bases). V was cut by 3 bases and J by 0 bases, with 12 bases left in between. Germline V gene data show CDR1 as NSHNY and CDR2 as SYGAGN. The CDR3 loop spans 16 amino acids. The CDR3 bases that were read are TGTGCCAGCAGTGCCGGGACAACATCAAACACCGGGCAGCTCTAC. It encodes CASSAGTTSNTGQLY. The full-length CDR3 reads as CASSAGTTSNTGQLYF.

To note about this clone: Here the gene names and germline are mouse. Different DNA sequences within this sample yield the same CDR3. CDR3 protein: CTCSAAISNERLFF. Partial CDR3 DNA: TGCACCTGCAGTGCAGCTATTTCCAACGAAAGATTATTT. The genes are TRBV1 and TRBJ1-4; D is uncertain. The CDR3 extends 1 residue past the end of the read, so its final part is completed from the germline J gene. The V gene's germline CDR1 is NSQYPW and CDR2 LRSPGD (reference sequence). Trimming removed 1 base from V and 0 bases from J, with 3 bases in between. This CDR3 has 14 residues.

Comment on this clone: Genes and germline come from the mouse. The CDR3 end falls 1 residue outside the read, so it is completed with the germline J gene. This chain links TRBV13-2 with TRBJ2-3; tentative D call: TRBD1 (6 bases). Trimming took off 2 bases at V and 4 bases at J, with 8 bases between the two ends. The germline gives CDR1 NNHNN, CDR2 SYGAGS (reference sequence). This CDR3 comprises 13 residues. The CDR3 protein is CASGEGTTETLYF. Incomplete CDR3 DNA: TGTGCCAGCGGTGAAGGGACAACAGAAACGCTGTAT.

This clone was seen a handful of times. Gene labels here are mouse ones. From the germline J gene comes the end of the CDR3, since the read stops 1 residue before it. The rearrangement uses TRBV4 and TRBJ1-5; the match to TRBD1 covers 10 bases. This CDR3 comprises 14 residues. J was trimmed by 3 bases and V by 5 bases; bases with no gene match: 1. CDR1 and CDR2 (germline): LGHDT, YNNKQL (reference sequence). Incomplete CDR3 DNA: TGTGCCAGCAGCGACAGGGGGCGCAACCAGGCTCCGCTT. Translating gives CASSDRGRNQAPL. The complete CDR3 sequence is CASSDRGRNQAPLF.

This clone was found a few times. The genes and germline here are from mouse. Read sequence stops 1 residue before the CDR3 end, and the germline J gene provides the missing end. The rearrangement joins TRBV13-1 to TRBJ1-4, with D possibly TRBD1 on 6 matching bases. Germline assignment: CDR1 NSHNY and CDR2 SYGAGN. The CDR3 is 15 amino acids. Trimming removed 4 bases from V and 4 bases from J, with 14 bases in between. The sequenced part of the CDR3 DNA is TGTGCCAGCAGTCCCACGGGACACAACAACGAAAGATTATTT. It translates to CASSPTGHNNERLF. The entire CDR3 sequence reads CASSPTGHNNERLFF.

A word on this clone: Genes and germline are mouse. The sequenced part of the CDR3 DNA is TGTGCCAGCGGTGGAGGGGTGGGAAATACGCTCTAT. Protein product: CASGGGVGNTLY. The whole CDR3 region reads CASGGGVGNTLYF. The chain is built from TRBV13-2 and TRBJ1-3, with D perhaps TRBD1 (5 bases). Coverage ceases 1 residue before the CDR3 finishes, and the germline J gene fills in the end. The CDR3 is made up of 13 amino acids. V lost 3 bases and J lost 4, with 8 bases in between. Germline V gene sequence: CDR1 NNHNN, CDR2 SYGAGS (reference sequence).

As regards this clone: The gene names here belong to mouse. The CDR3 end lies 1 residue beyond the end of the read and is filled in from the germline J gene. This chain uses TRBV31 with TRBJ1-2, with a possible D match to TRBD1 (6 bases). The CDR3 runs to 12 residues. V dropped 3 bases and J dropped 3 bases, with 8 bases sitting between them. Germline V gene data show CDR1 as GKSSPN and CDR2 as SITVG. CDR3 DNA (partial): TGTGCCTGGAGACGGACAGACTCCGACTACACC. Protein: CAWRRTDSDYT. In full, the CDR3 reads CAWRRTDSDYTF.

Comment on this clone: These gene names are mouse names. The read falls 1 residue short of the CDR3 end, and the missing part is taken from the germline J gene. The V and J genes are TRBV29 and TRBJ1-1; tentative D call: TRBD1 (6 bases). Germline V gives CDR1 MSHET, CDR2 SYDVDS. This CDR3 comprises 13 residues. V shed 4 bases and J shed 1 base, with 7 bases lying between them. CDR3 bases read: TGTGCTAGCAGTTCCAGGGGAAACACAGAAGTCTTC. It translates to CASSSRGNTEVF. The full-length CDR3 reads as CASSSRGNTEVFF.

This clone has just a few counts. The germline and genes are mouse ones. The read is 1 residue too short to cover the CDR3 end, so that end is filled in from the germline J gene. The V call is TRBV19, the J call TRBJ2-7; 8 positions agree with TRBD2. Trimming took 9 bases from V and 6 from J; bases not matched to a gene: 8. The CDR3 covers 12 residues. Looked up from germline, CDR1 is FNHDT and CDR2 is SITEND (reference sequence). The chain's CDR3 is CATSPTGAEQYF. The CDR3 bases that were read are TGTGCCACCTCCCCGACTGGGGCTGAACAGTAC.

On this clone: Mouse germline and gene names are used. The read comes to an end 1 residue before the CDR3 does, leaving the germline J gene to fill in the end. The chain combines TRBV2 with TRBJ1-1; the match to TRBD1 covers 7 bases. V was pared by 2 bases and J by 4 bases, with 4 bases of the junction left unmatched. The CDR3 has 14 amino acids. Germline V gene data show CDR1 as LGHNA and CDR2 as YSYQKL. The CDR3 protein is CASSQSGGITEVFF. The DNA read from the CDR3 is TGTGCCAGCAGCCAATCAGGGGGAATCACAGAAGTCTTC. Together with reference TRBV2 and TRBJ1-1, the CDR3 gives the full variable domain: DPKIIQKPKYLVAVTGSEKILICEQYLGHNAMYWYRQSAKKPLEFMFSYSYQKLMDNQTASSRFQPQSSKKNHLDLQITALKPDDSATYFCASSQSGGITEVFFGKGTRLTVV.

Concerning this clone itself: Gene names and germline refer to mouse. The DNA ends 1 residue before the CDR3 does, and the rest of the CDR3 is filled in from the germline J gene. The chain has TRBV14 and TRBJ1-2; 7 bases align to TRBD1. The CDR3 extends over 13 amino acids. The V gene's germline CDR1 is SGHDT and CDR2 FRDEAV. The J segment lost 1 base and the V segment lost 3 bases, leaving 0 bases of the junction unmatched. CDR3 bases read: TGTGCCAGCAGTTACAGGGGAAACTCCGACTACACC. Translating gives CASSYRGNSDYT. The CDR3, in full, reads CASSYRGNSDYTF.

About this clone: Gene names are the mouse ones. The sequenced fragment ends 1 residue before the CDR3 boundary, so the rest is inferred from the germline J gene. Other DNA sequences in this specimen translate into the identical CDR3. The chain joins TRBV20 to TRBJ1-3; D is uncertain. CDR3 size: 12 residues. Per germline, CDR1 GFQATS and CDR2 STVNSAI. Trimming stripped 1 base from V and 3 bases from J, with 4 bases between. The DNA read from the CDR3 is TGTGGTGCTAGGGGGGTTGGAAATACGCTCTAT. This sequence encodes CGARGVGNTLY. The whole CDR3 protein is CGARGVGNTLYF.

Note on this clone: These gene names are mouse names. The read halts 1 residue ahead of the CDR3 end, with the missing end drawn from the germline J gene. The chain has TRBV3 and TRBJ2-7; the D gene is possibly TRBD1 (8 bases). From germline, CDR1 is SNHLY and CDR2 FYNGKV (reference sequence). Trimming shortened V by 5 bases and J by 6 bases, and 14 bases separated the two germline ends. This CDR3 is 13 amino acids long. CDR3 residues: CASSPTGGGEQYF. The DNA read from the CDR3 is TGTGCCAGCAGCCCCACAGGGGGGGGTGAACAGTAC. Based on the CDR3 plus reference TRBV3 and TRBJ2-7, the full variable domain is GPKVLQIPSHQIIDMGQMVTLNCDPVSNHLYFYWYKQILGQQMEFLVNFYNGKVMEKSKLFKDQFSVERPDGSYFTLKIQPTALEDSAVYFCASSPTGGGEQYFGPGTRLTVL.

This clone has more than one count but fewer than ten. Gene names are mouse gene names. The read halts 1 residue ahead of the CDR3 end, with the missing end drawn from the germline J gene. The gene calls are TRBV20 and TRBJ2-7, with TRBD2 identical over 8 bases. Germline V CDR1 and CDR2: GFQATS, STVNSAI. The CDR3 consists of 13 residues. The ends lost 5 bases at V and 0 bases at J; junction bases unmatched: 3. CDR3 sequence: CGAEGGPSYEQYF. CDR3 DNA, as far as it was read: TGTGGTGCTGAGGGGGGGCCCTCCTATGAACAGTAC.

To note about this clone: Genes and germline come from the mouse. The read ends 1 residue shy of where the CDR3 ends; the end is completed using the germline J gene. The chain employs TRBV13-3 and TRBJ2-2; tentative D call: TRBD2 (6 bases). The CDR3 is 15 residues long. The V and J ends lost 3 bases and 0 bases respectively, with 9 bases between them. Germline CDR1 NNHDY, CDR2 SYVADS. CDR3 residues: CASSAGVSNTGQLYF. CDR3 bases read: TGTGCCAGCAGTGCTGGGGTCTCAAACACCGGGCAGCTCTAC.

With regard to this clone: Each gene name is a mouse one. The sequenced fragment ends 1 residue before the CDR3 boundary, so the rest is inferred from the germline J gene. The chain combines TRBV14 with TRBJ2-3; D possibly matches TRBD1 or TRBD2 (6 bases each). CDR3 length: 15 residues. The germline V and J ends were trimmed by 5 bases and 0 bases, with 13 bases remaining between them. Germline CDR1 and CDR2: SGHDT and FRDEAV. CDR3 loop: CASSPTGTSAETLYF. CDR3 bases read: TGTGCCAGCAGCCCAACAGGGACTAGTGCAGAAACGCTGTAT.

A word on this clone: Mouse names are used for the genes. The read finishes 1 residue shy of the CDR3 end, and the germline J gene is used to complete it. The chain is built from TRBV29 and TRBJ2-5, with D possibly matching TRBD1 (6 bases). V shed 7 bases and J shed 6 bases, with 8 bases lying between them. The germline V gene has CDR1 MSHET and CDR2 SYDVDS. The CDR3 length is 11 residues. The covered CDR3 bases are TGTGCTAGCACAGGGGCGGACACCCAGTAC. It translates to CASTGADTQY. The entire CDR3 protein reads CASTGADTQYF.

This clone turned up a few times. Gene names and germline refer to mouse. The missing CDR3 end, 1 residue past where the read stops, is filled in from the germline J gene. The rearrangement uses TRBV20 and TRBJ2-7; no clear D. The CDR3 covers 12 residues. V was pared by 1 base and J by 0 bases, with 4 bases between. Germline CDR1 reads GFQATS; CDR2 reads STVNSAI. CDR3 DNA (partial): TGTGGTGCTAGGGGTGGCTCCTATGAACAGTAC. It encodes CGARGGSYEQY. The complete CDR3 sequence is CGARGGSYEQYF. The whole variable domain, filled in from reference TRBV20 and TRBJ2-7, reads GALVYQYPRRTICKSGTSMRMECQAVGFQATSVAWYRQSPQKTFELIALSTVNSAIKYEQNFTQEKFPISHPNLSFSSMTVLNAYLEDRGLYLCGARGGSYEQYFGPGTRLTVL.

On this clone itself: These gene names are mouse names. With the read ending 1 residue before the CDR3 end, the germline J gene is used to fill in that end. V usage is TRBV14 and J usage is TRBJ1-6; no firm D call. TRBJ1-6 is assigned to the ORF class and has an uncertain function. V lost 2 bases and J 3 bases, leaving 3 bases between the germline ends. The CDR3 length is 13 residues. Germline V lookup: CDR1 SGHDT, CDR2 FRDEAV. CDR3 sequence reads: CASSFNYNSPLYF. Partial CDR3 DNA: TGTGCCAGCAGTTTTAACTATAATTCGCCCCTCTAC.

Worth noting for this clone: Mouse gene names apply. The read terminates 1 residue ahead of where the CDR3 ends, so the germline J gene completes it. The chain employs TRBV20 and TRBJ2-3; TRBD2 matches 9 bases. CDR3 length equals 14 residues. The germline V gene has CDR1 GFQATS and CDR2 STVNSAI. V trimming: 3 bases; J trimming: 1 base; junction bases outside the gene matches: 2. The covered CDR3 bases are TGTGGTGCTAGTAGGACTGGGGGTGCAGAAACGCTGTAT. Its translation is CGASRTGGAETLY. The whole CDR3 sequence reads CGASRTGGAETLYF.

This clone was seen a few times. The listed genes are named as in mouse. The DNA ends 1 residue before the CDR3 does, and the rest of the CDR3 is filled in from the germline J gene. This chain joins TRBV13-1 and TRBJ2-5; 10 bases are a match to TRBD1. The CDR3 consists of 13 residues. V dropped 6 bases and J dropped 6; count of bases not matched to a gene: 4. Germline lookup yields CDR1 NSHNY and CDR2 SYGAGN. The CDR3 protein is CASTDRGHDTQYF. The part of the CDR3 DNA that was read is TGTGCCAGCACTGACAGGGGGCACGACACCCAGTAC.